This T cell receptor beta chain was captured in a study of blood T cell repertoires in COVID-19. Study-level information: The study drew acute and convalescent COVID-19 samples from the United States, Italy and Spain. T cells, B-cell-depleted T cells, or PBMCs supplied cDNA or gDNA.

This CDR3 is built from 13 residues. Germline V gene lookup returns CDR1 WNHNN and CDR2 SYGVQD (reference sequence). V was clipped by 5 bases and J by 10 bases; unmatched bases: 7. Methods used by the authors: Amplification of reference gene primers was used by the study to estimate nucleated cell counts. Assay: immunoSEQ multiplex PCR; the TCRdb copy retains only in-frame clones and omits some. V and J calls and clone size follow that table, whereas D and trimming were derived from the DNA. The table records approximately 50,000 clones, 90% of them present only once. The clonotype originates from a human donor in a cohort sampled during active COVID-19. Sequenced material: peripheral blood. The chain carries TRBV10-1 and TRBJ1-1; 10 positions match TRBD1. CDR3 sequence (DNA): TGCGCCAGCAGTCCCCTTGGACAGGGGGGAGCTTTCTTT. Its protein is CASSPLGQGGAFF.